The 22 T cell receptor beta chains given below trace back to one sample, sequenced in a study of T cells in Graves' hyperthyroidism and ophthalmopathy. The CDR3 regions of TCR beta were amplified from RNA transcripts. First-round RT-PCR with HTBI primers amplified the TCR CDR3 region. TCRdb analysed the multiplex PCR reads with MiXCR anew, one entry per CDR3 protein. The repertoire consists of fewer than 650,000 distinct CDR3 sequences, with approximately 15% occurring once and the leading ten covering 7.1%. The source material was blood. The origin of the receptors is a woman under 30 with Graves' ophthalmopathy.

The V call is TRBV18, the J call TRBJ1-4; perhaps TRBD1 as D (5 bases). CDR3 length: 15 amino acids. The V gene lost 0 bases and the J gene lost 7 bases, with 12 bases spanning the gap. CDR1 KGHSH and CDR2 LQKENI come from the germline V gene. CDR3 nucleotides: TGTGCCAGCTCACCACCCGAGGGGTGGGGTGAAAAACTGTTTTTT. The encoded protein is CASSPPEGWGEKLFF.

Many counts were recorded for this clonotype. The CDR3 sequence: CASSLKGQGTSGTTASTDTQYF. The CDR3 coding sequence is TGTGCCAGCAGTTTAAAGGGACAGGGTACTAGCGGGACTACCGCTAGCACAGATACGCAGTATTTT. The chain recombines TRBV28 with TRBJ2-3, with TRBD2 as a possible D gene (10 bases). This CDR3 has 22 amino acids. The V gene's germline CDR1 is MDHEN and CDR2 SYDVKM. Trimming pared 2 bases from V and 0 bases from J, leaving 30 bases between. Looking up the rest from reference TRBV28 and TRBJ2-3 gives the full variable domain: DVKVTQSSRYLVKRTGEKVFLECVQDMDHENMFWYRQDPGLGLRLIYFSYDVKMKEKGDIPEGYSVSREKKERFSLILESASTNQTSMYLCASSLKGQGTSGTTASTDTQYFGPGTRLTVL.

In DNA, the CDR3 is TGTGCCAGCAGTGGTATGGGCGGGAGAATCGGCACAGATACGCAGTATTTT. It translates to CASSGMGGRIGTDTQYF. The chain uses TRBV2 and TRBJ2-3, with 7 bases aligning to TRBD2. V lost 4 bases, J lost 1 base, and 11 bases stayed unmatched. The germline gives CDR1 SNHLY, CDR2 FYNNEI. This CDR3 is 17 amino acids long.

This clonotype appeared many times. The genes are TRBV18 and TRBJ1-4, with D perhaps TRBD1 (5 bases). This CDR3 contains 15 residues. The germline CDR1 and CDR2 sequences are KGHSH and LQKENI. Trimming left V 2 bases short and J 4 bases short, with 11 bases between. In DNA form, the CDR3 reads TGTGCCAGCTCACCAGTTGGGACCCTTAATGAAAAACTGTTTTTT. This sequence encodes CASSPVGTLNEKLFF.

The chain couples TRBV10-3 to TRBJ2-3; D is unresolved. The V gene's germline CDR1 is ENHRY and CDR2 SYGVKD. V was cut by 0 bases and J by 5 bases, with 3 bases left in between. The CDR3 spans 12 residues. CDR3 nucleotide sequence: TGTGCCATCAGTGAGTCGGGAGATACGCAGTATTTT. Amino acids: CAISESGDTQYF.

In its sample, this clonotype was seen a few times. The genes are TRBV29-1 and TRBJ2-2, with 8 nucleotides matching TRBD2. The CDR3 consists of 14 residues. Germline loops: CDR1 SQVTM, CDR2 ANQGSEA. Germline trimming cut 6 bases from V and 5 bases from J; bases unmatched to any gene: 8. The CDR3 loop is CSVYLAGRTGELFF. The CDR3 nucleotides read TGCAGCGTCTACTTAGCGGGAAGGACCGGGGAGCTGTTTTTT.

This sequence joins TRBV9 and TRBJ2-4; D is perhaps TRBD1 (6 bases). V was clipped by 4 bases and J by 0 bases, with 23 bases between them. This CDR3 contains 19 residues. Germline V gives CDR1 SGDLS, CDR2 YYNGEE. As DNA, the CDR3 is TGTGCCAGCAGCCTTGGTTTCCGGACAGACTCACTAGCCAAAAACATTCAGTACTTC. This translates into CASSLGFRTDSLAKNIQYF.

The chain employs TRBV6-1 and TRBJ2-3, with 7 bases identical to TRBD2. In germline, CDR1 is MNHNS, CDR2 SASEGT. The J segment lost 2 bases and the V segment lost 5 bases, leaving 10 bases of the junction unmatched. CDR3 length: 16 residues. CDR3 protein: CASSSRDYTFTDTQYF. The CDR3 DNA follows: TGTGCCAGCAGTAGCCGGGACTACACTTTCACAGATACGCAGTATTTT.

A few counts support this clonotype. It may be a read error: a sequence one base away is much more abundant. CDR3 coding DNA: TGTGCCAGCAGTTTCCAATCGGCAAGGGATGGCTACGCCTTC. It specifies CASSFQSARDGYAF. The chain employs TRBV27 and TRBJ1-2, with no clear D. The CDR3 is 14 amino acids. CDR1 MNHEY and CDR2 SMNVEV come from the germline V gene (reference sequence).

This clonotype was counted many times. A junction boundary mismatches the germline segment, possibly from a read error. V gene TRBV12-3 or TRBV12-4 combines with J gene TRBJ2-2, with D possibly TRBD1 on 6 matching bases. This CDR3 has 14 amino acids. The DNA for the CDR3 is TGCGCCAGCAGCTTACAGGGGAACACCGGGGAGCTGTTTTTT. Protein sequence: CASSLQGNTGELFF.

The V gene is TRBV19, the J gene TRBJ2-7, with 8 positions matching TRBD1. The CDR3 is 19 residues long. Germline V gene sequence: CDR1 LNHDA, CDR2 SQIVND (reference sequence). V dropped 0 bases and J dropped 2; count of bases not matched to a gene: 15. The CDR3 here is CASSIEPGQVSTSTYEQYF. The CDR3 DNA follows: TGTGCCAGTAGTATAGAACCGGGACAGGTTAGTACTTCTACCTACGAGCAGTACTTC.

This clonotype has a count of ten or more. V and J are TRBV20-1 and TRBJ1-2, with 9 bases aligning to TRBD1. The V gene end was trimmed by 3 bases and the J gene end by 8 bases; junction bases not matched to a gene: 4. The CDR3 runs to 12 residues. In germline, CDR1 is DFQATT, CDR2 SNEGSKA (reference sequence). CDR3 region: CSASVDRGGYTF. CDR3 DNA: TGCAGTGCTAGCGTGGACAGGGGAGGCTACACCTTC.

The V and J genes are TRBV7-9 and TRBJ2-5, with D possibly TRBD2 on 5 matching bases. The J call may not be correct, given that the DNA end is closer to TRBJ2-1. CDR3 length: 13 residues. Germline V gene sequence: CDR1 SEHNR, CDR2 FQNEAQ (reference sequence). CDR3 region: CASSRGLQETQFF. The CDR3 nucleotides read TGTGCCAGCAGCCGCGGGCTTCAAGAGACCCAGTTCTTC.

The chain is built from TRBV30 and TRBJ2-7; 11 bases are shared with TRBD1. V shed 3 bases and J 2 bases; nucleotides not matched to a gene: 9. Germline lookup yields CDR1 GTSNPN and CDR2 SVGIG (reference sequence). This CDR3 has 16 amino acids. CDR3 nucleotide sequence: TGTGCCTGGAGGCGCCGGACAGGGGGCTTCCCCTACGAGCAGTACTTC. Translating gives CAWRRRTGGFPYEQYF.

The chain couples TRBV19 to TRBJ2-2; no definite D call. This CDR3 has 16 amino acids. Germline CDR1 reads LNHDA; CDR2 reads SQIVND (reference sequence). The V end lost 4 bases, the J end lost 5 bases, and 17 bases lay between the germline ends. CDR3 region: CASSRLTGPITGELFF. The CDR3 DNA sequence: TGTGCCAGTAGTAGGCTAACCGGGCCAATTACCGGGGAGCTGTTTTTT.

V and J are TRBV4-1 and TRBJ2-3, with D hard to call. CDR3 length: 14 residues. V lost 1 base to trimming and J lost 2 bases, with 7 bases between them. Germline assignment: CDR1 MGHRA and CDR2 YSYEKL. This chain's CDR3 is CASSQGEFTDTQYF. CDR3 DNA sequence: TGCGCCAGCAGCCAAGGAGAGTTCACAGATACGCAGTATTTT.

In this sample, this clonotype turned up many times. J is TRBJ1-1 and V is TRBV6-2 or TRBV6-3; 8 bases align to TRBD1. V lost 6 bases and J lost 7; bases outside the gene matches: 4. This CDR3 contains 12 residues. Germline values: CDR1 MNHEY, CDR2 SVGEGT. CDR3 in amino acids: CASSGQGGEAFF. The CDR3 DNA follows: TGTGCCAGCAGCGGACAGGGTGGTGAAGCTTTCTTT.

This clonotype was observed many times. CDR3 sequence reads: CASSHGGGEQYF. The CDR3 DNA reads as TGTGCCAGCAGCCACGGGGGCGGCGAGCAGTACTTC. The rearrangement joins TRBV7-9 to TRBJ2-7; the D gene could be TRBD1 or TRBD2 (6 bases each). V lost 5 bases, J lost 6 bases, and 11 bases lay in between. This CDR3 contains 12 residues. Germline V CDR1 and CDR2: SEHNR, FQNEAQ (reference sequence). The full variable domain, in which reference TRBV7-9 and TRBJ2-7 provide the parts outside the CDR3, is DTGVSQNPRHKITKRGQNVTFRCDPISEHNRLYWYRQTLGQGPEFLTYFQNEAQLEKSRLLSDRFSAERPKGSFSTLEIQRTEQGDSAMYLCASSHGGGEQYFGPGTRLTVT.

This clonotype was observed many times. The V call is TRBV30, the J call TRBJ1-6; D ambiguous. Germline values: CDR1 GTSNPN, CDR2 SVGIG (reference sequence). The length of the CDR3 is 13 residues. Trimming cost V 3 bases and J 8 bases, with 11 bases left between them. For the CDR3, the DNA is TGTGCCTGGAGGGCCTTGCTGGATTCACCCCTCCACTTT. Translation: CAWRALLDSPLHF. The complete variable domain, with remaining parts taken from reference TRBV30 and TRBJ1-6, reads SQTIHQWPATLVQPVGSPLSLECTVEGTSNPNLYWYRQAAGRGLQLLFYSVGIGQISSEVPQNLSASRPQDRQFILSSKKLLLSDSGFYLCAWRALLDSPLHFGNGTRLTVT.

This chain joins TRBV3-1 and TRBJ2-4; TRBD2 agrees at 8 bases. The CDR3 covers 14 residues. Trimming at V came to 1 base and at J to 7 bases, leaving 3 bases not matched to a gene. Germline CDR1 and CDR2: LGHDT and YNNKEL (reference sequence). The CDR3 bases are TGTGCCAGCAGCCAAGTAAGACTAGCGAACATTCAGTACTTC. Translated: CASSQVRLANIQYF.

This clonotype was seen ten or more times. CDR3 coding DNA: TGTGCTAGTGGTTTGGAGACAGGGGGCATGAACACTGAAGCTTTCTTT. Translation: CASGLETGGMNTEAFF. The V gene is TRBV12-5, the J gene TRBJ1-1; TRBD1 aligns across 10 bases. The CDR3 has 16 amino acids. Germline V CDR1 and CDR2: LGHNT, FRNRAP. V lost 1 base and J lost 0; bases outside the gene matches: 2.

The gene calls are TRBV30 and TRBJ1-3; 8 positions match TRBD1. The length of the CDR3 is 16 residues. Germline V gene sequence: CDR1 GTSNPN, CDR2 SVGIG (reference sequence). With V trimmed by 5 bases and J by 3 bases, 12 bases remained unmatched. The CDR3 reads CAWPGGQGADGNTIYF. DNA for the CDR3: TGTGCCTGGCCCGGCGGACAGGGAGCTGATGGAAACACCATATATTTT.